Below are 27 T cell receptor beta chains sequenced from a single sample in a study of T cells in Graves' hyperthyroidism and ophthalmopathy. Amplified TCR beta CDR3 regions derived from RNA transcripts. First-round RT-PCR targeting the TCR CDR3 was performed with the HTBI primer set. TCRdb itself ran the multiplex PCR reads through MiXCR, one entry per CDR3 protein. Among tens of thousands of distinct CDR3 sequences, less than 65% were seen once, and the ten largest hold over 30%. The sample comprised peripheral blood or thyroid tissue (not recorded which). These receptors all stem from a man in his late teens or twenties with Graves' hyperthyroidism.

This clonotype has ten or more counts. The chain is built from TRBV5-1 and TRBJ1-1; D is unresolved. The V gene's germline CDR1 is SGHRS and CDR2 YFSETQ. CDR3 length: 14 amino acids. V dropped 0 bases and J dropped 2 bases, with 8 bases sitting between them. The CDR3 DNA reads TGCGCCAGCAGCTTGGCCGCATCTAACACTGAAGCTTTCTTT. Its translation is CASSLAASNTEAFF.

This clonotype has just one count. The chain carries TRBV7-2 and TRBJ2-2; D gene ambiguous. Between the trimmed V and J ends, which lost 2 bases and 4 bases, there was a span of 11 bases. The CDR3 runs to 15 residues. The germline V gene encodes CDR1 SGHTA and CDR2 FQGNSA. The CDR3 coding sequence is TGTGCCAGCAGCTTAACGGCCGTGTTCACCGGGGAGCTGTTTTTT. Translated: CASSLTAVFTGELFF.

This clonotype was recorded many times. The chain carries TRBV4-1 and TRBJ1-3; D not certain. Germline V gives CDR1 MGHRA, CDR2 YSYEKL. The CDR3 has 15 residues. Trimming pared 1 base from V and 0 bases from J, leaving 7 bases between. CDR3 nucleotides: TGCGCCAGCAGCCAAGGCCTTATCTCTGGAAACACCATATATTTT. This sequence encodes CASSQGLISGNTIYF.

This rearrangement joins TRBV19 to TRBJ1-6, with D possibly TRBD1 on 6 matching bases. The CDR3 totals 13 residues. V lost 7 bases and J lost 7, with 11 bases in between. CDR1 is LNHDA and CDR2 is SQIVND in the germline V gene (reference sequence). In DNA, the CDR3 is TGTGCCAGTACGGACAGCCGAAATTCACCCCTCCACTTT. It specifies CASTDSRNSPLHF.

This clonotype was seen at least ten times. The chain carries TRBV29-1 and TRBJ2-3; 11 bases are a match to TRBD1. J was trimmed by 4 bases and V by 5 bases; bases with no gene match: 8. Germline V CDR1 and CDR2: SQVTM, ANQGSEA. There are 15 residues in the CDR3. The CDR3 spells CSVRRGQGASDTQYF. The CDR3 bases are TGCAGCGTTCGACGAGGACAGGGGGCTTCAGATACGCAGTATTTT.

This chain connects TRBV11-3 to TRBJ2-5; TRBD1 might be the D (7 bases). This CDR3 spans 16 amino acids. Germline loops: CDR1 SGHNT, CDR2 YENEEA. Trimming took off 5 bases at V and 3 bases at J, with 19 bases between the two ends. The CDR3 protein is CASSGATGTLKETQYF. The CDR3 DNA reads as TGTGCCAGCAGCGGAGCGACAGGGACTTTAAAAGAGACCCAGTACTTC.

V is TRBV20-1 and J is TRBJ1-5, with D hard to call. Deletions cut 2 bases from V and 5 bases from J, with 10 bases between. The CDR3 has 13 amino acids. The germline V gene has CDR1 DFQATT and CDR2 SNEGSKA (reference sequence). CDR3 residues: CSARPQTDQPQHF. The CDR3 DNA is TGCAGTGCTAGACCACAGACTGATCAGCCCCAGCATTTT.

The chain is built from TRBV2 and TRBJ1-5; D gene uncertain. Germline V gene sequence: CDR1 SNHLY, CDR2 FYNNEI. The CDR3 is 9 residues long. Trimming took off 11 bases at V and 2 bases at J, with 1 base between the two ends. CDR3 protein: CAGNQPQHF. For the CDR3, the DNA is TGTGCCGGCAATCAGCCCCAGCATTTT.

This rearrangement joins TRBV7-4 to TRBJ1-1; no definite D call. Germline V gene sequence: CDR1 SGHVT, CDR2 SQSDAQ. This CDR3 spans 13 amino acids. V dropped 6 bases and J dropped 1 base, with 9 bases sitting between them. The CDR3: CASRGPPNTEAFF. The CDR3 nucleotides read TGTGCCAGCAGAGGACCGCCGAACACTGAAGCTTTCTTT.

CDR3 in amino acids: CSVSGQGVSYEQYF. CDR3 coding DNA: TGCAGCGTTTCGGGACAGGGGGTATCCTACGAGCAGTACTTC. The chain is built from TRBV29-1 and TRBJ2-7, with 11 bases fitting TRBD1. The CDR3 has 14 amino acids. Looked up from germline, CDR1 is SQVTM and CDR2 is ANQGSEA. V trimming: 5 bases; J trimming: 1 base; junction bases outside the gene matches: 4.

V and J are TRBV19 and TRBJ1-5, with 9 bases matching TRBD1. The trim removed 6 bases at V and 7 bases at J, leaving 10 bases unmatched. The CDR3 covers 15 residues. The germline V gene has CDR1 LNHDA and CDR2 SQIVND (reference sequence). The CDR3 spells CASSPTGGSWQPQHF. The CDR3 coding sequence is TGTGCCAGTAGCCCGACAGGGGGAAGTTGGCAGCCCCAGCATTTT. The full variable domain, with the rest looked up from reference TRBV19 and TRBJ1-5, is DGGITQSPKYLFRKEGQNVTLSCEQNLNHDAMYWYRQDPGQGLRLIYYSQIVNDFQKGDIAEGYSVSREKKESFPLTVTSAQKNPTAFYLCASSPTGGSWQPQHFGDGTRLSIL.

The chain recombines TRBV6-5 with TRBJ1-5; 7 bases match TRBD1. Trimming took 7 bases from V and 3 from J; bases not matched to a gene: 6. Per germline, CDR1 MNHEY and CDR2 SVGAGI. The CDR3 is made up of 14 amino acids. CDR3 in DNA: TGTGCCAGCACTGGCAGGGGGAACAATCAGCCCCAGCATTTT. Translated: CASTGRGNNQPQHF.

The chain carries TRBV6-5 and TRBJ2-7; the match to TRBD1 covers 11 bases. This CDR3 spans 13 amino acids. Germline CDR1 is MNHEY and CDR2 is SVGAGI. Trimming cost V 6 bases and J 6 bases; bases outside gene matches: 4. The CDR3 reads CASSRTGGAEQYF. The CDR3 bases are TGTGCCAGCAGCCGGACAGGGGGCGCCGAGCAGTACTTC.

This clonotype has a count of ten or more. The chain employs TRBV27 and TRBJ2-6; a weak D match, TRBD1 (6 bases). This CDR3 region has 17 residues. Trimming pared 6 bases from V and 4 bases from J, leaving 19 bases between. Germline values: CDR1 MNHEY, CDR2 SMNVEV (reference sequence). The CDR3 reads CASSLRSRGQGANVLTF. The CDR3 nucleotides are TGTGCCAGCAGCCTAAGGAGTCGCGGACAGGGGGCCAACGTCCTGACTTTC.

This chain uses TRBV10-3 with TRBJ1-1; weak D call: TRBD1 (5 bases). Germline-derived CDR1 and CDR2 are ENHRY and SYGVKD. V was cut by 4 bases and J by 13 bases, with 13 bases left in between. CDR3 length: 11 amino acids. The CDR3 protein is CAISGRTGGFF. The CDR3 nucleotides are TGTGCCATCAGTGGGAGAACAGGCGGTTTCTTT.

At least ten counts were recorded for this clonotype. V and J are TRBV20-1 and TRBJ2-7; D gene unclear. Germline loops: CDR1 DFQATT, CDR2 SNEGSKA (reference sequence). The CDR3 covers 14 residues. V lost 2 bases, J lost 0 bases, and 11 bases lay in between. The CDR3 loop reads CSARLGVSSYEQYF. As DNA, the CDR3 is TGCAGTGCTAGACTTGGGGTTAGCTCCTACGAGCAGTACTTC.

This clonotype has ten or more counts. The chain couples TRBV6-1 to TRBJ1-1, with TRBD1 matching 7 bases. Trimming cost V 5 bases and J 11 bases; bases outside gene matches: 11. In germline, CDR1 is MNHNS, CDR2 SASEGT. CDR3 length: 13 amino acids. CDR3 sequence: CASSQRLGQEAFF. The CDR3 coding sequence is TGTGCCAGCAGTCAACGATTAGGACAGGAGGCTTTCTTT.

The chain links TRBV28 to TRBJ2-5; D remains ambiguous. The length of the CDR3 is 13 residues. Trimming pared 6 bases from V and 9 bases from J, leaving 17 bases between. Germline V CDR1 and CDR2: MDHEN, SYDVKM. CDR3 amino acids: CASSPGPTVAQYF. The CDR3 nucleotides are TGTGCCAGCAGCCCTGGACCCACAGTGGCCCAGTACTTC.

The J gene is TRBJ1-1, the V gene TRBV7-9; D remains unclear. Germline V CDR1 and CDR2: SEHNR, FQNEAQ (reference sequence). V dropped 6 bases and J dropped 5 bases, with 13 bases sitting between them. The CDR3 covers 13 residues. CDR3 DNA sequence: TGTGCCAGCAGTGAGACATCGGAGACTGAAGCTTTCTTT. The encoded protein is CASSETSETEAFF.

This clonotype was detected many times. The chain uses TRBV15 and TRBJ1-5, with 7 bases that match TRBD1. CDR1 is LNHNV and CDR2 is YYDKDF in the germline V gene (reference sequence). Trimming took 5 bases from V and 1 from J; bases not matched to a gene: 5. This CDR3 spans 15 amino acids. This CDR3 reads CATSGGGRSNQPQHF. Written as DNA, the CDR3 is TGTGCCACCAGCGGAGGGGGCCGGAGCAATCAGCCCCAGCATTTT.

The genes are TRBV10-3 and TRBJ1-1; 7 bases align to TRBD1. The ends lost 6 bases at V and 0 bases at J; junction bases unmatched: 7. Germline CDR1 is ENHRY and CDR2 is SYGVKD. The CDR3 is 15 residues long. CDR3 DNA: TGTGCCATCAGCACCGGGACAGCCTTGAACACTGAAGCTTTCTTT. It translates to CAISTGTALNTEAFF.

The table lists this clonotype with a count of one. The gene calls are TRBV9 and TRBJ1-3; D is uncertain. The V end was cut by 0 bases, the J end by 2 bases, with 9 bases between. CDR1 SGDLS and CDR2 YYNGEE come from the germline V gene. The CDR3 spans 15 residues. The chain's CDR3 is CASSVEPGAGNTIYF. The CDR3 DNA follows: TGTGCCAGCAGCGTAGAACCCGGGGCTGGAAACACCATATATTTT.

The J gene is TRBJ2-5, the V gene TRBV20-1; 8 nucleotides agree with TRBD1. The V gene's germline CDR1 is DFQATT and CDR2 SNEGSKA (reference sequence). The trim removed 6 bases at V and 5 bases at J, leaving 2 bases unmatched. This CDR3 is built from 11 residues. DNA for the CDR3: TGCAGTGCATACAGGGGGGAGACCCAGTACTTC. This gives the protein CSAYRGETQYF.

J is TRBJ2-3 and V is TRBV28; TRBD2 agrees at 8 bases. Germline trimming cut 7 bases from V and 4 bases from J; bases unmatched to any gene: 16. The CDR3 is 17 residues long. The germline CDR1 and CDR2 sequences are MDHEN and SYDVKM. The CDR3 bases are TGTGCCAGCACCCTAGTGGCGGGGGGACCTACAGCAGATACGCAGTATTTT. This encodes CASTLVAGGPTADTQYF.

J is TRBJ1-2 and V is TRBV12-3 or TRBV12-4, with D uncertain. This CDR3 comprises 13 residues. The germline V and J ends were trimmed by 0 bases and 6 bases, with 8 bases remaining between them. The CDR3 loop is CASSLAPLDGYTF. CDR3 in DNA: TGTGCCAGCAGTTTAGCCCCTTTGGATGGCTACACCTTC.

The V gene is TRBV20-1, the J gene TRBJ1-5; D call uncertain. V gave up 6 bases and J gave up 2 bases, with 17 bases separating them. Looked up from germline, CDR1 is DFQATT and CDR2 is SNEGSKA (reference sequence). The CDR3 sequence is 15 residues long. CDR3 protein: CSASWSGVGNQPQHF. The CDR3 DNA reads as TGCAGTGCGTCCTGGAGCGGGGTCGGCAATCAGCCCCAGCATTTT.

The chain recombines TRBV7-6 with TRBJ2-7, with 15 bases that match TRBD2. The CDR3 is 18 amino acids. Per the germline V gene, CDR1 is SGHVS and CDR2 is FNYEAQ. V lost 4 bases to trimming and J lost 0 bases; unmatched junction nucleotides: 7. The CDR3 protein is CASSSGLAGGPSSYEQYF. The DNA of the CDR3 is TGTGCCAGCAGCTCGGGACTAGCGGGAGGCCCGAGCTCCTACGAGCAGTACTTC. The full variable domain, in which reference TRBV7-6 and TRBJ2-7 provide the parts outside the CDR3, is GAGVSQSPRYKVTKRGQDVALRCDPISGHVSLYWYRQALGQGPEFLTYFNYEAQQDKSGLPNDRFSAERPEGSISTLTIQRTEQRDSAMYRCASSSGLAGGPSSYEQYFGPGTRLTVT.